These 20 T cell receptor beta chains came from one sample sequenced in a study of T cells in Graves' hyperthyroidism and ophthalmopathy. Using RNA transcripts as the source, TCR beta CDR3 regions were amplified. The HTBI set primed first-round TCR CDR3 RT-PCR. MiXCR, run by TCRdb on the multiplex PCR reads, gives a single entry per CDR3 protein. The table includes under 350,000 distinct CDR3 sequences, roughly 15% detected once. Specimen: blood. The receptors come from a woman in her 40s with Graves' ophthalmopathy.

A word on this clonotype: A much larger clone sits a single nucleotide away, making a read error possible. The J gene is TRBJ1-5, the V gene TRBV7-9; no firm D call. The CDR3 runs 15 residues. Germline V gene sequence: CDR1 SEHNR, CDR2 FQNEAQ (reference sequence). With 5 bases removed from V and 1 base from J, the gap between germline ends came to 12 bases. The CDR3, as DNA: TGTGCCAGCAGCATCCGCCTGGAGAGCAATCAGCCCCAGCATTTT. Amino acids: CASSIRLESNQPQHF.

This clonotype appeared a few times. This CDR3 reads CASSLVVRTSNQPQHF. CDR3 DNA sequence: TGTGCCAGCAGCTTAGTGGTCCGAACCAGCAATCAGCCCCAGCATTTT. The chain links TRBV7-8 to TRBJ1-5; D uncertain. Germline-derived CDR1 and CDR2 are SGHVS and FQNEAQ. The CDR3 is 16 residues long. The germline V and J ends were trimmed by 1 base and 1 base, with 11 bases remaining between them.

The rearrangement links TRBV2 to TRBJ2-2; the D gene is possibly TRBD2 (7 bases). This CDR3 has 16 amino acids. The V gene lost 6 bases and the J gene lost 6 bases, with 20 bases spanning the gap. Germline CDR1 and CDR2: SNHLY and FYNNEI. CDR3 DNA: TGTGCCAGCAGGAGGGGGGGAGGAGAAAGGGCCGGGGAGCTGTTTTTT. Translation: CASRRGGGERAGELFF.

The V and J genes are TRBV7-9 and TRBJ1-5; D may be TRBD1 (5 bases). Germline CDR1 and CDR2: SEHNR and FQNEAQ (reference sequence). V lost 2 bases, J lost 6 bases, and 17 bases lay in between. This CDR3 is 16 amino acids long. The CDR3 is CASSLKSPAGGQPQHF. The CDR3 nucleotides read TGTGCCAGCAGCTTAAAGTCCCCGGCGGGGGGTCAGCCCCAGCATTTT.

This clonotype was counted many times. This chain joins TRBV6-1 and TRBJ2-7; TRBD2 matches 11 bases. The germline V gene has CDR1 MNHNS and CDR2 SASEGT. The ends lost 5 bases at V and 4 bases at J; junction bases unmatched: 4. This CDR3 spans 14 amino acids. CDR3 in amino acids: CASSPSGGKYEQYF. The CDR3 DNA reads TGTGCCAGCAGTCCTAGCGGGGGGAAGTACGAGCAGTACTTC.

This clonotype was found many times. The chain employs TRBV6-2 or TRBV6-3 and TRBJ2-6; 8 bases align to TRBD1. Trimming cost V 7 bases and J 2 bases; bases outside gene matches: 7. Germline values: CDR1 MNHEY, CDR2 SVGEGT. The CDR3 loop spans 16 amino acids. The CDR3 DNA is TGTGCCAGCACCCAACAGGGGGTGGCTGGGGCCAACGTCCTGACTTTC. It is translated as CASTQQGVAGANVLTF.

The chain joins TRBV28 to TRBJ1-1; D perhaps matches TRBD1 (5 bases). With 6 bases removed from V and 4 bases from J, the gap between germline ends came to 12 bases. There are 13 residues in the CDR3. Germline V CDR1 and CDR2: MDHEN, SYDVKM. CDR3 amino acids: CASSDFGATEAFF. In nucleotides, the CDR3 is TGTGCCAGCAGCGACTTCGGGGCCACTGAAGCTTTCTTT.

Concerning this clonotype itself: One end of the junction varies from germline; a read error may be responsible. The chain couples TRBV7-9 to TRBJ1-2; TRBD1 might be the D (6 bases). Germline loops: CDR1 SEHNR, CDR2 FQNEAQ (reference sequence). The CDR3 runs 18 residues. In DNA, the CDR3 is TGTGCCAGCAGCTTAATGGGGACTGGGGGCGCCCCTAACTATGGCTACGCCTTC. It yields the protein CASSLMGTGGAPNYGYAF.

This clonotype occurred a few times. CDR3 loop: CASSKMGSVGGYTF. The CDR3 nucleotides are TGTGCCAGCAGCAAAATGGGGAGTGTAGGTGGCTACACCTTC. J is TRBJ1-2 and V is TRBV7-7; D not certain. This CDR3 spans 14 amino acids. The V and J ends lost 5 bases and 7 bases respectively, with 17 bases between them. Germline CDR1 is SSHAT and CDR2 is FNYEAQ (reference sequence).

The CDR3 spells CASTSGVSYNEQFF. The CDR3, as DNA: TGTGCCAGTACAAGCGGGGTCTCCTACAATGAGCAGTTCTTC. V usage is TRBV19 and J usage is TRBJ2-1; 7 bases line up with TRBD2. V lost 7 bases to trimming and J lost 0 bases; unmatched junction nucleotides: 3. The CDR3 spans 14 residues. Per the germline V gene, CDR1 is LNHDA and CDR2 is SQIVND (reference sequence).

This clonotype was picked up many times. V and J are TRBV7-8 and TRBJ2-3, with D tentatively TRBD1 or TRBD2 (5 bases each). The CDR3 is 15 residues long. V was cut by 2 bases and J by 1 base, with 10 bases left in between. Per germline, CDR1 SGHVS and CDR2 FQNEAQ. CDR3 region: CASSLRDGRTDTQYF. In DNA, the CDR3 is TGTGCCAGCAGCTTAAGGGACGGTCGCACAGATACGCAGTATTTT.

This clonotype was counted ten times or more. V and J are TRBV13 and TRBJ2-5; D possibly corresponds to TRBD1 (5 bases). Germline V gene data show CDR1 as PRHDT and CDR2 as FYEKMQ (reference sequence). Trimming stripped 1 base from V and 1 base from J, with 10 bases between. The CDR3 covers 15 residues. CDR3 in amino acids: CASSLAGAGQETQYF. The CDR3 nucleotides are TGTGCCAGCAGCTTAGCTGGGGCTGGCCAAGAGACCCAGTACTTC.

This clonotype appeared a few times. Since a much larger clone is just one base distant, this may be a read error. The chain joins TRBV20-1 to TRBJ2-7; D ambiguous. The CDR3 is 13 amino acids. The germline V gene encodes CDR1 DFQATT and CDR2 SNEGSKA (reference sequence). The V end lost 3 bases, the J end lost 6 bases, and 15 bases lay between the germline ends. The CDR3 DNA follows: TGCAGTGCTAGTTCTTCTAGGAGTACCGAGCAGTACTTC. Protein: CSASSSRSTEQYF.

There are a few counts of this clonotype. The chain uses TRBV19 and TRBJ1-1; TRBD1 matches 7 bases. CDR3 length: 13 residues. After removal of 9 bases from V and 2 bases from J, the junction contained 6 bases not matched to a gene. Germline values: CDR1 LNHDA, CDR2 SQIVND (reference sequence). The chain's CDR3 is CASINRGNTEAFF. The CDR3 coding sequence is TGTGCCAGCATAAACAGGGGTAACACTGAAGCTTTCTTT.

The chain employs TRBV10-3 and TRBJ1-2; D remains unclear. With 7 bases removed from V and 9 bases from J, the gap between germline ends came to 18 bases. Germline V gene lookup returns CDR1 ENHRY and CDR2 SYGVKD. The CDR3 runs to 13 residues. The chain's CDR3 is CAITAGRDMSYTF. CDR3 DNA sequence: TGTGCCATCACCGCGGGAAGGGATATGAGCTACACCTTC.

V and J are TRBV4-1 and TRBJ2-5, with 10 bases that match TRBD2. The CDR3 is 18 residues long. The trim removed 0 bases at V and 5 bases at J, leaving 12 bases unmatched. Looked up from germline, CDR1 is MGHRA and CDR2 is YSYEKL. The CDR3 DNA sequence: TGCGCCAGCAGCCAAGATCTCCCCACGGTAGCGGGGGGCGAGACCCAGTACTTC. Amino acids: CASSQDLPTVAGGETQYF.

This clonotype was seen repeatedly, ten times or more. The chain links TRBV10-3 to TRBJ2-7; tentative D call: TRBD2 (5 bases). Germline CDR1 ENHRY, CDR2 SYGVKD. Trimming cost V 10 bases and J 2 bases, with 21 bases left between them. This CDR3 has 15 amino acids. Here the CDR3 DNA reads TGTGCCACCCTGAGCAGGTCCGGGGATCCCTACGAGCAGTACTTC. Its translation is CATLSRSGDPYEQYF.

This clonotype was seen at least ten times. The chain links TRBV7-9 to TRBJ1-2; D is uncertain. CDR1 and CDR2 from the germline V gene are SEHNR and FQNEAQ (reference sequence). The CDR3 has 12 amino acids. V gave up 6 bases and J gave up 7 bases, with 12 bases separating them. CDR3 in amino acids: CASRSELFGYTF. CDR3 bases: TGTGCCAGCAGGAGTGAACTATTTGGCTACACCTTC. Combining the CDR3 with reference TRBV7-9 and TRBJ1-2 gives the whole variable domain DTGVSQNPRHKITKRGQNVTFRCDPISEHNRLYWYRQTLGQGPEFLTYFQNEAQLEKSRLLSDRFSAERPKGSFSTLEIQRTEQGDSAMYLCASRSELFGYTFGSGTRLTVV.

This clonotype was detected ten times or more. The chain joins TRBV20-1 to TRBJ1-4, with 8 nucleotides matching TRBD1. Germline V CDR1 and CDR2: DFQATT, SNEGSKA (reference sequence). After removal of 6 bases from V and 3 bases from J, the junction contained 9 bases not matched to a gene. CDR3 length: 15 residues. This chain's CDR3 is CSAPAGTGSNEKLFF. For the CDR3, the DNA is TGCAGTGCCCCAGCCGGGACAGGCTCTAATGAAAAACTGTTTTTT.

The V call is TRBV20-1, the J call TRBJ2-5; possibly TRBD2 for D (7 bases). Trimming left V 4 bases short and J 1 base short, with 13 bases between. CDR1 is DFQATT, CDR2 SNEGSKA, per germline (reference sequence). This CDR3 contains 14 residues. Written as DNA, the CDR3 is TGCAGTGCTATAGAGGGGGGGGTCCAAGAGACCCAGTACTTC. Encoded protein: CSAIEGGVQETQYF.